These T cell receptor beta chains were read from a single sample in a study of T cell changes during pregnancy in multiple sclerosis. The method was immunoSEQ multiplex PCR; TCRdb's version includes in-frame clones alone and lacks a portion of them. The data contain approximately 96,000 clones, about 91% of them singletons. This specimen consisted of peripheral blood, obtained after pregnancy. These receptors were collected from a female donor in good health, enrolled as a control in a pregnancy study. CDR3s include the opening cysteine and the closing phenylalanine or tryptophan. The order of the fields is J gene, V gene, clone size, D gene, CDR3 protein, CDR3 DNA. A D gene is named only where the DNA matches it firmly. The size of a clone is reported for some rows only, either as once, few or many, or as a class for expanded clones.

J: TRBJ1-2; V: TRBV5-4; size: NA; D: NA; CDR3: CASSLAGGAGGYTF; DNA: TGTGCCAGCAGCTTGGCCGGGGGGGCAGGTGGCTACACCTTC
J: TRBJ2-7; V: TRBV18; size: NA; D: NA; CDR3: CASSPTDSYEQYF; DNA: TGTGCCAGCTCACCCACAGATAGCTACGAGCAGTACTTC
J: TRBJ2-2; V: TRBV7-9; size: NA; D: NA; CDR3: CASSPRGGALTGELFF; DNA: TGTGCCAGCAGCCCAAGAGGGGGGGCGCTGACCGGGGAGCTGTTTTTT
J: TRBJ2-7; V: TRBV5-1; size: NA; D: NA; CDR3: CASSKWGGYEQYF; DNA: TGCGCCAGCAGTAAATGGGGAGGCTACGAGCAGTACTTC
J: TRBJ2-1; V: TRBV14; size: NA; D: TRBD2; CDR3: CASYHSGGAYNEQFF; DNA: TGTGCCAGCTACCATAGCGGGGGGGCCTACAATGAGCAGTTCTTC
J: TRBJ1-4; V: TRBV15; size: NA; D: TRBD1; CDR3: CATSKSGTGYLGGEKLFF; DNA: TGTGCCACCAGCAAATCCGGGACAGGCTACTTGGGGGGTGAAAAACTGTTTTTT
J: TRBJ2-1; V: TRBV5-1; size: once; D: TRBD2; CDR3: CASSQGGLARYNEQFF; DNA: TGCGCCAGCAGCCAGGGGGGACTAGCGCGATACAATGAGCAGTTCTTC
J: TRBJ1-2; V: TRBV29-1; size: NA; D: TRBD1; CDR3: CSVGTGGIRGYTF; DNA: TGCAGCGTTGGGACAGGGGGCATTCGTGGCTACACCTTC
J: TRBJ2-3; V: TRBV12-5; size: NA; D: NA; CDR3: CASEQGTQYF; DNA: TGTGCTAGCGAACAGGGAACGCAGTATTTT
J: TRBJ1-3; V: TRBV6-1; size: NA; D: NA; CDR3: CASIEAAYGGNTIYF; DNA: TGTGCCAGCATAGAAGCCGCGTACGGTGGAAACACCATATATTTT
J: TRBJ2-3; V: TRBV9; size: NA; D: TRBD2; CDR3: CASSVAGTSGMHTQYF; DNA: TGTGCCAGCAGCGTAGCCGGGACTAGCGGGATGCATACGCAGTATTTT
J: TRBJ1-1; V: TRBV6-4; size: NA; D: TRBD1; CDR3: CASSQQGGTEAFF; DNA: TGTGCCAGCAGTCAACAGGGGGGCACTGAAGCTTTCTTT
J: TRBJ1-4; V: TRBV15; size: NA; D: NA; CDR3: CATAGDEKLFF; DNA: TGTGCCACCGCGGGCGATGAAAAACTGTTTTTT
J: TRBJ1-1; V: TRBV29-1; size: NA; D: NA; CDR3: CSANVREEGTEAFF; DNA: TGCAGCGCTAACGTCAGGGAGGAGGGCACTGAAGCTTTCTTT
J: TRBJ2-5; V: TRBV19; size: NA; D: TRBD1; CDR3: CASSIVGTGIQETQYF; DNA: TGTGCCAGTAGTATAGTTGGGACAGGGATACAAGAGACCCAGTACTTC
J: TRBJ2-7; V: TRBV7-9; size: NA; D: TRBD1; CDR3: CASMGYGRTGDTYEQYF; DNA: TGTGCCAGCATGGGATACGGACGGACAGGGGACACCTACGAGCAGTACTTC
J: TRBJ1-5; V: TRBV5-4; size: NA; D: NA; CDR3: CASSLPGQPQHF; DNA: TGTGCCAGCAGCTTGCCGGGACAGCCCCAGCATTTT
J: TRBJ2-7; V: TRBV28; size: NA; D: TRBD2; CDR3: CASRSSGTSVYEQYF; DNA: TGTGCCAGCAGATCCTCCGGGACTAGCGTCTACGAGCAGTACTTC
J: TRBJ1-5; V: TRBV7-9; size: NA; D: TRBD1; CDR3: CASSPGTGLQPQHF; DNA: TGTGCCAGCAGTCCCGGGACAGGACTTCAGCCCCAGCATTTT
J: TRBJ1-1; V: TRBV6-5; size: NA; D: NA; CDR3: CASRGLHENTEAFF; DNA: TGTGCCAGCAGGGGACTTCACGAGAACACTGAAGCTTTCTTT
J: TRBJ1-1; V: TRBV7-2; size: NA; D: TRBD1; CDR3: CASSLDRGQTEAFF; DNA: TGTGCCAGCAGCTTAGACAGGGGGCAAACTGAAGCTTTCTTT
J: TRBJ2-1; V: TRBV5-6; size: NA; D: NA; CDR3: CASSRMWREQFF; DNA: TGTGCCAGCAGTCGGATGTGGAGGGAGCAGTTCTTC
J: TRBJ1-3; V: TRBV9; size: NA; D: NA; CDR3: CASSQQGGNTIYF; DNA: TGTGCCAGCAGCCAACAGGGCGGAAACACCATATATTTT
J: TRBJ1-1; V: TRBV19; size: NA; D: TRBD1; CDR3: CASSLRQGPMNTEAFF; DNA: TGTGCCAGTAGTCTTCGACAGGGACCCATGAACACTGAAGCTTTCTTT
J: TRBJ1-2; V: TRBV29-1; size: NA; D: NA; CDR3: CSVTTVTNYGYTF; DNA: TGCAGCGTCACGACAGTTACAAACTATGGCTACACCTTC
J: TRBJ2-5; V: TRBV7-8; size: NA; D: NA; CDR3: CASSSPAATQYF; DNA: TGTGCCAGCAGTTCTCCGGCGGCGACCCAGTACTTC